Here is one TCR beta chain with its context. Antigen specificity is unknown. V gave up 3 bases and J gave up 10 bases, with 13 bases separating them. Per the germline V gene, CDR1 is MGHRA and CDR2 is YSYEKL. The length of the CDR3 is 14 residues. PCR amplification relied on 60 Vbeta primers (plus 13 Jbeta primers). Here immunoSEQ multiplex PCR was the method, and the copy in TCRdb shows in-frame clones only, minus some. The data contain just over 150,000 clones, around 79% of them singletons. This record comes from a study of cytomegalovirus exposure and HLA in healthy donors. Overall study results and limits: In a later analysis, a genetic analysis reported fewer productive-TCR N-insertions in an Asian-associated ancestry cluster than the cohort average. TCR beta sequences numbering over 15,000 were associated with HLA alleles at 0.05 false discovery rate in a later analysis. Across donors, presence/absence analyses took sequencing depth to be roughly uniform. Highest at DRB1 and lowest at HLA-C, TCR association rates differed among HLA loci in a later analysis.

This chain links TRBV4-1 with TRBJ1-6; D may be TRBD1 (5 bases). Sequences were obtained from PBMCs. The TCR sequence derives from a woman aged 45 to 65 in good health and CMV-seropositive. The CDR3 spells CASSHRQGRSPLHF. For the CDR3, the DNA is TGCGCCAGCAGCCACCGCCAGGGAAGGTCACCCCTCCACTTT.